The 5 T cell receptor beta chains in this list originate from one sample, sequenced in a study of blood T cell repertoires in COVID-19. The data were produced by immunoSEQ multiplex PCR, yet TCRdb's version contains in-frame clones alone and is incomplete. The sample shows about 100,000 clones, over 75% of them seen only once. The specimen sequenced was peripheral blood. The source of these receptors is a human donor in a cohort sampled during active COVID-19.

Details on this clone: Sequence at one end of the junction differs from germline and may be a read error. The V gene is TRBV19, the J gene TRBJ2-1; weak D call: TRBD2 (5 bases). CDR1 and CDR2 from the germline V gene are LNHDA and SQIVND (reference sequence). CDR3 length equals 15 residues. CDR3 DNA: TGTGCCAGTAGAATAGGCGGGCGAGGGTACAATGAGCAGTTCTTC. Amino acids: CASRIGGRGYNEQFF.

This rearrangement joins TRBV14 to TRBJ1-1; D call uncertain. The germline V gene has CDR1 SGHDN and CDR2 FVKESK. The ends were cut back, 0 bases at V and 1 base at J, with 15 bases in the middle. This CDR3 has 17 amino acids. The CDR3 DNA reads as TGTGCCAGCAGCCAAGATTTCGCCTCTACAGCGAACACTGAAGCTTTCTTT. Protein: CASSQDFASTANTEAFF.

The CDR3 loop is CSAGVSGGTGELFF. The CDR3 DNA sequence: TGCAGCGCCGGCGTATCAGGGGGCACCGGGGAGCTGTTTTTT. The chain carries TRBV29-1 and TRBJ2-2; 7 bases are a match to TRBD1. This CDR3 region has 14 residues. Germline V gene sequence: CDR1 SQVTM, CDR2 ANQGSEA. V lost 7 bases, J lost 4 bases, and 9 bases stayed unmatched.

The chain joins TRBV6-1 to TRBJ2-1; 11 nucleotides line up with TRBD1. Germline-derived CDR1 and CDR2 are MNHNS and SASEGT. This CDR3 spans 16 amino acids. The V segment lost 4 bases and the J segment 2 bases; nucleotides outside the gene matches: 4. The CDR3 loop reads CASSAGQGVAYNEQFF. The CDR3 DNA reads as TGTGCCAGCAGTGCGGGACAGGGGGTAGCCTACAATGAGCAGTTCTTC.

The rearrangement links TRBV5-1 to TRBJ1-4; possibly TRBD1 for D (5 bases). Germline V gives CDR1 SGHRS, CDR2 YFSETQ. This CDR3 contains 14 residues. V was pared by 4 bases and J by 5 bases, with 12 bases between. The DNA of the CDR3 is TGCGCCAGCAGCGCCGGACACGGAAATGAAAAACTGTTTTTT. Amino acids: CASSAGHGNEKLFF.